The source of this TCR beta chain is a study of read filtering for tumor transcriptome and immune sequencing. In the case of this clonotype: Its antigen is as yet unknown. Being one base from a much bigger clone, this may be a read error.

This library used 300 to 500 ng RNA and molecular barcoded adaptors spanning alpha/delta and beta/gamma chains. One entry per CDR3 protein, called by TCRdb with MiXCR from the reads. The sample yields 25,000 or so distinct CDR3 sequences, 20% to 25% seen once. Study results and limitations: Without single-read clonotypes, shared clonotype proportions correlated more between IR-seq and RNA-seq. This fraction held mixed bone marrow immune cells after CD138-negative sorting.

Bone marrow was sampled from every patient at the time of active disease. This receptor was identified in a donor at least 40 years old with multiple myeloma. The sequenced material came from a population of CD138-negative cells sorted from bone marrow.

CDR3 region: CASSLKGYSNQPRHF. CDR3 DNA sequence: TGTGCCAGCAGTTTAAAGGGTTATAGCAATCAGCCCCGGCATTTT. The chain links TRBV28 to TRBJ1-5; D remains unclear. The CDR3 loop spans 15 amino acids. The germline gives CDR1 MDHEN, CDR2 SYDVKM.